This section outlines one T cell receptor (beta chain) sequence together with its context. Its antigen is unknown. A 5'RACE template switching approach incorporating UMIs was used to make TCR beta cDNA. TCRdb derives one entry per CDR3 protein from the 5' RACE reads, leaving out DNA. Here the sample table reports 550,000 or so distinct CDR3 sequences. This entry is derived from a study of T cells expressing NK-cell markers. Study details: Sorted CD3+CD56-NKG2C+, CD3+CD56+NKG2C- and CD3+CD56+NKG2C+ T cells were the source of the TCR beta repertoires. Whole-study findings and limits: Dominant NKG2C+ clonotypes in a handful of donors made up roughly 1.0-7.0% of CD8+ T cells.

Sequencing was carried out using blood T cells: a sorted CD56 or NKG2C T cell subset, CD4+ or CD8+ T cells, or bulk PBMC T cells (not recorded which). The receptor was isolated from a man aged 18 to 30 in good health.

CDR3 protein: CASSALGTSGHNEQFF. The rearrangement uses TRBV12-3 or TRBV12-4 and TRBJ2-1; the TCRdb call, TRBD2, lacks DNA for checking. The CDR3 contains 16 residues.